The clone carrying this T cell receptor (beta chain) was detected a few times. Its specificity is unknown. This sample was taken from a study of T cell repertoires in cytomegalovirus infection. In the study overall: Indications came from public TCR beta signatures; they pointed to CMV infection and to a matching HLA type. Study-wide points: The study identified carriers of CMV plus the relevant HLA from cumulative public TCR beta family frequency. There were HLA-C-restricted CMV-specific TCR beta clonotypes dominating the ex vivo response.

Each CDR3 protein is one row after TCRdb ran MiXCR on the reads. Of some 700,000 distinct CDR3 sequences listed, less than 40% were seen once; the top ten hold 2.5% to 3.5%. Germline V gene data show CDR1 as SNHLY and CDR2 as FYNNEI. The CDR3 contains 15 residues. Trimming left V 2 bases short and J 9 bases short, with 14 bases between. The sample taken for sequencing was PBMCs. The receptor comes from a human donor in good health (CMV status not recorded). Some clones in this sample may be carry-over from other donors' samples. The chain carries TRBV2 and TRBJ1-6; possible D gene TRBD1, 5 bases. For the CDR3, the DNA is TGTGCCAGCAGTGAAACCTCGGGGGGGATTTCACCCCTCCACTTT. Protein product: CASSETSGGISPLHF.